The clone carrying this T cell receptor (beta chain) was recorded many times. Its matching antigen is unknown. The data were obtained in a study of identical twins. TCRdb fed the 5' RACE reads into MiXCR, producing one record per CDR3 protein. The repertoire includes roughly 690,000 distinct CDR3 sequences, 6.1% of them detected once, and 1.5% to 2% sits in the top ten. General observations from the study: Low generation probability was overrepresented in out-of-frame alpha sequences shared by twins. Fewer insertions were carried by abundant cord blood beta clonotypes, but none was seen in memory repertoires.

Germline V lookup: CDR1 MNHEY, CDR2 SVGEGT. The CDR3 spans 18 residues. The ends were cut back, 2 bases at V and 3 bases at J, with 23 bases in the middle. Healthy Caucasians were all of the donors. This chain joins TRBV6-2 or TRBV6-3 and TRBJ2-7; a weak D match, TRBD2 (5 bases). The TCR comes from a man between 18 and 35 years old in good health. Sequencing was carried out using naive T cells sorted from blood. Here the CDR3 reads CASSYPPWTPPRDYEQYF. The CDR3 nucleotides are TGTGCCAGCAGTTACCCCCCTTGGACCCCTCCGAGGGACTACGAGCAGTACTTC.